This T cell receptor (beta chain) emerged from a study of cytomegalovirus exposure and HLA in healthy donors. Background on the study: Genotyping of more than 300 donors showed that 80% to 90% belonged to the Caucasian-associated ancestry cluster. General observations from the study: In a later analysis, HLA-C alleles had the fewest associated TCRs, DRB1 alleles the most. Most TCRs appeared rarely, but some public TCRs recurred in many donors. One cluster of highly shared sequence variants probably arose as a sequencing artifact.

PCR employed 60 Vbeta and 13 Jbeta primers. Method: immunoSEQ multiplex PCR; TCRdb's copy keeps in-frame clones and lacks some. The sample carries roughly 140,000 clones, about 80% recorded once. As for this clone: Antigen: not known.

The source is a male donor in good health and CMV-seronegative. The sample taken for sequencing was PBMCs.

CDR3 sequence reads: CASSFGLQETQYF. CDR3 in DNA: TGTGCCAGCAGCTTTGGACTGCAAGAGACCCAGTACTTC. The chain links TRBV7-3 to TRBJ2-5; D may be TRBD2 (5 bases). Trimming pared 3 bases from V and 2 bases from J, leaving 7 bases between. The CDR3 covers 13 residues. The germline gives CDR1 SGHTA, CDR2 FQGTGA.